This T cell receptor (beta chain) is drawn from a study of identical twins. Whole-study results and caveats: It was cross-sectional statistical analysis, not following the same donors, that the conclusions relied on. With abundant cord blood beta clonotypes, insertions were fewer; memory repertoires showed no such pattern.

TCRdb ran MiXCR on the 5' RACE reads and lists one entry per CDR3 protein. This table has under 250,000 distinct CDR3 sequences, over 9.5% appearing once. Per the germline V gene, CDR1 is MNHEY and CDR2 is SVGEGT. The CDR3 spans 15 residues. Trimming left V 8 bases short and J 2 bases short, with 16 bases between. On this clonotype itself: The antigen is undetermined.

These data were also reused for a study on yellow fever vaccine responses in identical twins.

The chain joins TRBV6-2 or TRBV6-3 to TRBJ1-5, with D tentatively TRBD1 (6 bases). Sequencing was carried out using memory (CD45RO+) T cells sorted from blood. This sequence was found in a woman aged 18-35 years in good health. The CDR3 reads CASLPGGGGNQPQHF. The CDR3 nucleotides are TGTGCCAGCCTCCCGGGGGGCGGGGGCAATCAGCCCCAGCATTTT.